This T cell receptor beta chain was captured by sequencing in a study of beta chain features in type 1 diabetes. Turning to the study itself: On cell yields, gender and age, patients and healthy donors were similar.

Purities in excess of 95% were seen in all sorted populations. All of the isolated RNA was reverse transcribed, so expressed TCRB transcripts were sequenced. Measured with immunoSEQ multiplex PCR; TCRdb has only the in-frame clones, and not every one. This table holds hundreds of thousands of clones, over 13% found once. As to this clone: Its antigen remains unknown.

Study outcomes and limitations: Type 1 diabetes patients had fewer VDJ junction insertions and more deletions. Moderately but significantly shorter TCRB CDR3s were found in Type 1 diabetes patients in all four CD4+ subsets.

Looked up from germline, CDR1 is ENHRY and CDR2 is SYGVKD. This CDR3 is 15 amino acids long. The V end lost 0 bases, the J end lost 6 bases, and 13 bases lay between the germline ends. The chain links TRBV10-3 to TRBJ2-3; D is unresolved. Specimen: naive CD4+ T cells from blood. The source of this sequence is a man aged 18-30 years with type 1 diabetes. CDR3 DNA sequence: TGTGCCATCAGTGAGTCGAGTAGAGGATCGGATACGCAGTATTTT. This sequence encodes CAISESSRGSDTQYF.